This is a list of T cell receptor beta chains from one sample in a study of blood T cell repertoires in COVID-19. Method: immunoSEQ multiplex PCR; TCRdb's copy keeps in-frame clones and lacks some. The data hold 45,000 to 60,000 clones, with approximately 85% observed a single time. The source material was peripheral blood. Receptors were obtained from a human donor in a cohort sampled during active COVID-19. Each CDR3 is given with its conserved first and last residue. Each record gives: clone size, V gene, CDR3 protein. A row's size may be missing; if present it is once, few, many or a size class.

abundance: -
v_gene: TRBV6-2/TRBV6-3
CDR3aa: CASSVGQSYEQFF

abundance: -
v_gene: TRBV25-1
CDR3aa: CASSPREITKNIQYF

abundance: -
v_gene: TRBV7-2
CDR3aa: CASSLAGQRNSPLHF

abundance: -
v_gene: TRBV19
CDR3aa: CASSIGPRQGNVGNQPQHF

abundance: -
v_gene: TRBV15
CDR3aa: CATKGLSGEQFF

abundance: -
v_gene: TRBV10-1
CDR3aa: CASSTGQETQYF

abundance: -
v_gene: TRBV15
CDR3aa: CATRSGDRMNTEAFF

abundance: -
v_gene: TRBV6-5
CDR3aa: CASSYTTGGDQPQHF

abundance: -
v_gene: TRBV30
CDR3aa: CAWSGGDTDTQYF

abundance: -
v_gene: TRBV5-1
CDR3aa: CASSLGTAQETQYF

abundance: -
v_gene: TRBV5-1
CDR3aa: CASSLGRFTDTQYF

abundance: -
v_gene: TRBV18
CDR3aa: CASSPGQNFGDTQYF

abundance: -
v_gene: TRBV14
CDR3aa: CASKPAGNTIYF

abundance: many
v_gene: TRBV7-6
CDR3aa: CASSPQTSGAGYEQYF

abundance: -
v_gene: TRBV11-2
CDR3aa: CASSQRGLYSEKLFF

abundance: -
v_gene: TRBV18
CDR3aa: CASSLGTDYEQYF

abundance: -
v_gene: TRBV30
CDR3aa: CAWNRDSNSPLHF

abundance: -
v_gene: TRBV19
CDR3aa: CASKKAGGRYNEQFF

abundance: -
v_gene: TRBV19
CDR3aa: CASSDGTSVWETQYF

abundance: -
v_gene: TRBV3-1/TRBV3-2
CDR3aa: CASSTTLAGSSTDTQYF

abundance: -
v_gene: TRBV6-2/TRBV6-3
CDR3aa: CASSSPGTRQETQYF

abundance: -
v_gene: TRBV19
CDR3aa: CASSTRTSGTDTQYF

abundance: -
v_gene: TRBV5-4
CDR3aa: CASSGGPGDYGYTF

abundance: -
v_gene: TRBV28
CDR3aa: CASKGQGAIGNEQFF

abundance: -
v_gene: TRBV5-1
CDR3aa: CASSPGQGATVTDTQYF

abundance: -
v_gene: TRBV5-1
CDR3aa: CASGAGTGNTEAFF

abundance: -
v_gene: TRBV28
CDR3aa: CASSRDSRNQPQHF

abundance: few
v_gene: TRBV30
CDR3aa: CAWSVRGINGYTF

abundance: once
v_gene: TRBV7-7
CDR3aa: CASSPGGYTGELFF

abundance: few
v_gene: TRBV29-1
CDR3aa: CSGEGRNTEAFF

abundance: -
v_gene: TRBV3-1/TRBV3-2
CDR3aa: CASSQGIRRDNEKLFF

abundance: -
v_gene: TRBV2
CDR3aa: CASSENQNYGYTF

abundance: -
v_gene: TRBV12-3/TRBV12-4
CDR3aa: CASSLTGLEAFF

abundance: few
v_gene: TRBV11-2
CDR3aa: CASSSGHDSNQPQHF

abundance: -
v_gene: TRBV6-5
CDR3aa: CASSYSRLGYEQYF

abundance: -
v_gene: TRBV27
CDR3aa: CASRAGDRTITEAFF

abundance: -
v_gene: TRBV5-1
CDR3aa: CASSPSTSGRIETQYF

abundance: few
v_gene: TRBV6-5
CDR3aa: CASSSGTSGHTGELFF

abundance: -
v_gene: TRBV2
CDR3aa: CASMGRMDSPLHF

abundance: -
v_gene: TRBV18
CDR3aa: CASSTMGGETQYF

abundance: few
v_gene: TRBV10-3
CDR3aa: CAISGGLAGGTDTQYF

abundance: -
v_gene: TRBV7-9
CDR3aa: CASSLMGSRETQYF

abundance: few
v_gene: TRBV7-3
CDR3aa: CASSLEAGYNSPLHF

abundance: -
v_gene: TRBV7-9
CDR3aa: CASSSSTDTQYF

abundance: -
v_gene: TRBV18
CDR3aa: CASSLGLQSNTEAFF

abundance: -
v_gene: TRBV6-1
CDR3aa: CASSEGFPGTKPQHF

abundance: -
v_gene: TRBV19
CDR3aa: CASSPTGGVYEQYF

abundance: -
v_gene: TRBV5-1
CDR3aa: CASSQQGVGETQYF

abundance: once
v_gene: TRBV18
CDR3aa: CASSPTSTNEKLFF

abundance: few
v_gene: TRBV6-5
CDR3aa: CASKGLLKDEQYF

abundance: -
v_gene: TRBV11-2
CDR3aa: CASSFMGQGEEKLFF